The T cell receptor (beta chain) under discussion was sequenced for a study of T cell responses to AZD1222 COVID-19 vaccine (dated by TCRdb to the early 2020s). General notes on the study: A total of approximately 230 trial participants underwent TCR sequencing, of whom around 200 received two doses of AZD1222 and about 26 received two doses of the MenACWY control vaccine. Enrollment into the trials was organized by age into subgroups of 18-55, 56-69 and 70-plus years, and those subgroups contained roughly 150, 30 and 60 TCR-sequenced participants, respectively.

In the germline V gene, CDR1 corresponds to SGHDN and CDR2 to FVKESK. The CDR3, cysteine through phenylalanine, is 16 amino acids long. CDR3 DNA only is kept here, 48 bases in frame from base 1. Compared with germline, V lacks 2 bases and J lacks 1 base; bases without a gene match: 3. The CDR3 regions of human TCRbeta chains were analyzed by immunosequencing. In the authors' own workflow: TCRs in the repertoires were matched against a reference library of SARS-CoV-2-specific TCRs that had been generated with the MIRA antigen-specificity platform. Breadth was defined as the fraction of unique TCRs that were SARS-CoV-2-associated. Depth was defined as the fraction of total T cells that were SARS-CoV-2-associated. Using the MIRA data, every spike-specific TCR was mapped to the spike region that the TCR reacted to and assigned to either a CD4 or a CD8 class. Log10-transformed breadth and depth values were compared by one-way ANOVA with Sidak's multiple comparisons tests. The source is immuneACCESS, and TCRdb retained only in-frame sequences with V and J called. Part of the clones is not carried over; for the studies checked, unresolved V genes explain less than half of this, and the remainder is unexplained. V, J and clone size are those of that table, while D and trimming were read from the DNA. The sample profile shows around 45,000 clones; around 91% of them were found once. The ten largest clones represent approximately 37% of the sample.

In the paper's terms, the time point label means: about 28 days (+/-7) after the second vaccine dose. Because spike-specific TCR depth and breadth did not differ between the two schedules, AZD1222 recipients who got a second dose at roughly 4 weeks were pooled with those who got a second dose at roughly 12 weeks. The vaccinee samples were drawn from two UK trials, COV001 and COV002, one of which was a single-blind randomized controlled phase 2/3 trial testing AZD1222 (ChAdOx1 nCoV-19) in healthy adults. For TCRbeta chain sequencing, PBMC samples were collected from trial participants at day 0 and at day 28 after the second dose. Comments on this clone: What this receptor recognizes is not known. Per-base qualities were not stored, and no clone one base away is much larger.

Overall study results and their limits: Participants were mostly white British and included more females than males, and it was suggested by the authors that clonal diversity may have been underestimated. Conclusions about previously exposed vaccinees are limited, since just six or seven AZD1222 recipients were seropositive for SARS-CoV-2 at baseline. CD4 TCRs associated with the vaccine covered the entire spike protein, and the dominant responses were in regions 160-218 and 743-854. Epitopes outside the regions mutated in the B.1.351 and B.1.1.7 variants were reportedly recognized by nearly half of the unique spike-specific TCRs. Spike-specific TCR breadth and depth rose significantly after two AZD1222 doses compared with day 0 and with MenACWY recipients. The 56-69-year group was small, and its depth increase did not reach significance, likely because of low power. No day 14 peak-response samples were available, so repertoires were characterized only after the peak T cell response.

The receptor comes from an adult who received the AZD1222 COVID-19 vaccine. Sequencing used peripheral blood, obtained 28 days after the second AZD1222 dose. The chain was built from TRBV14 and TRBJ2-5, with 11 junctional bases fitting TRBD2. The DNA sequence is given as TGTGCCAGCAGCCAACTAGCGGGGGGACCCCAAGAGACCCAGTACTTC. This encodes CASSQLAGGPQETQYF.